These 23 T cell receptor beta chains were all obtained from the same sample, sequenced in a study of blood T cell repertoires in COVID-19. The method was immunoSEQ multiplex PCR; TCRdb's version includes in-frame clones alone and lacks a portion of them. The sample shows about 270,000 clones, over 70% of them seen only once. Sequences were obtained from peripheral blood. The receptor source for this set is a man older than 75 with acute or convalescent COVID-19.

The genes are TRBV15 and TRBJ2-5; 8 positions agree with TRBD1. Germline V CDR1 and CDR2: LNHNV, YYDKDF (reference sequence). The length of the CDR3 is 15 residues. V lost 5 bases and J lost 5; bases outside the gene matches: 10. The CDR3 here is CATSDGQGLGETQYF. The CDR3 nucleotides read TGTGCCACCAGCGACGGACAGGGCTTGGGGGAGACCCAGTACTTC.

The chain links TRBV10-3 to TRBJ1-2, with D possibly matching TRBD1 (5 bases). The germline CDR1 and CDR2 sequences are ENHRY and SYGVKD. This CDR3 comprises 16 residues. V lost 3 bases and J lost 2, with 16 bases in between. CDR3 sequence (DNA): TGTGCCATCAGTGAAAGAACTGGGGCCTTAAACTATGGCTACACCTTC. This sequence encodes CAISERTGALNYGYTF.

This sequence joins TRBV3-1 (or the pseudogene TRBV3-2) and TRBJ2-7; 8 bases line up with TRBD2. The V gene end was trimmed by 4 bases and the J gene end by 6 bases; junction bases not matched to a gene: 11. The CDR3 totals 15 residues. Germline CDR1 reads LGHDT; CDR2 reads YNNKEL (reference sequence). This CDR3 is CASSPSGGFDSEQYF. CDR3 nucleotide sequence: TGTGCCAGCAGCCCGTCGGGGGGGTTCGATTCCGAGCAGTACTTC.

The chain recombines TRBV7-2 with TRBJ2-7; no definite D call. Germline V gives CDR1 SGHTA, CDR2 FQGNSA. The ends were cut back, 3 bases at V and 0 bases at J, with 9 bases in the middle. This CDR3 contains 14 residues. The CDR3 bases are TGTGCCAGCAGCTTGGTACAGAGCTCCTACGAGCAGTACTTC. This sequence encodes CASSLVQSSYEQYF. The variable domain in full, completed from reference TRBV7-2 and TRBJ2-7, reads GAGVSQSPSNKVTEKGKDVELRCDPISGHTALYWYRQSLGQGLEFLIYFQGNSAPDKSGLPSDRFSAERTGGSVSTLTIQRTQQEDSAVYLCASSLVQSSYEQYFGPGTRLTVT.

The chain couples TRBV28 to TRBJ2-7, with TRBD2 identical over 9 bases. The V segment lost 5 bases and the J segment 7 bases; nucleotides outside the gene matches: 15. The germline CDR1 and CDR2 sequences are MDHEN and SYDVKM. The CDR3 length is 16 residues. The DNA for the CDR3 is TGTGCCAGCAGTAGAAGACTCCCTAGCGGGGACGGAGAGCAGTACTTC. Protein product: CASSRRLPSGDGEQYF.

This clone appeared a single time. The chain has TRBV3-1 (or the pseudogene TRBV3-2) and TRBJ2-7; TRBD2 agrees at 8 bases. The CDR3 is 14 amino acids. Germline CDR1 is LGHDT and CDR2 is YNNKEL (reference sequence). V lost 3 bases, J lost 2 bases, and 3 bases stayed unmatched. The CDR3, as DNA: TGTGCCAGCAGCCAGACTAGCGACGCCTACGAGCAGTACTTC. Translation: CASSQTSDAYEQYF.

A remark on this clone: One junction end does not reproduce the germline sequence, and a read error may be involved. The chain is built from TRBV7-7 and TRBJ2-2; 7 nucleotides align to TRBD2. CDR1 is SSHAT and CDR2 is FNYEAQ in the germline V gene (reference sequence). The CDR3 extends over 16 amino acids. The chain's CDR3 is CASSLVPGGWTGELFF. The CDR3 DNA sequence: TGTGCTAGCAGCTTAGTTCCGGGGGGATGGACCGGGGAGCTGTTTTTT.

The chain carries TRBV5-1 and TRBJ2-5, with D unresolved. The CDR3 consists of 15 residues. V shed 1 base and J shed 4 bases, with 14 bases lying between them. Germline CDR1 SGHRS, CDR2 YFSETQ. CDR3 DNA sequence: TGCGCCAGCAGCTTGAAAGCGCCTACGGTAGAGACCCAGTACTTC. It encodes CASSLKAPTVETQYF.

The chain combines TRBV5-1 with TRBJ2-1, with 10 bases that match TRBD2. Per germline, CDR1 SGHRS and CDR2 YFSETQ. The CDR3 has 14 residues. V trimming: 2 bases; J trimming: 9 bases; junction bases outside the gene matches: 5. The CDR3 DNA reads as TGCGCCAGCAGCTTTCTAGCGGGAGAGGGTGAGCAGTTCTTC. This encodes CASSFLAGEGEQFF.

V usage is TRBV6-5 and J usage is TRBJ2-7, with 10 bases identical to TRBD1. J lost 4 bases, V lost 0 bases, and 6 bases had no gene match. CDR3 size: 16 residues. The V gene's germline CDR1 is MNHEY and CDR2 SVGAGI. The CDR3 here is CASSYSRTGGLYEQYF. The CDR3 DNA reads TGTGCCAGCAGTTACTCTAGGACAGGGGGACTTTACGAGCAGTACTTC.

V and J are TRBV6-5 and TRBJ1-2; D not resolved. The CDR3 covers 14 residues. V dropped 5 bases and J dropped 1 base, with 11 bases sitting between them. Per germline, CDR1 MNHEY and CDR2 SVGAGI. The CDR3 nucleotides are TGTGCCAGCAGTCCTTTATCGGGTAACTATGGCTACACCTTC. Protein product: CASSPLSGNYGYTF.

For this clone: Other DNA sequences from this sample encode an identical CDR3 as well. The rearrangement joins TRBV29-1 to TRBJ1-2, with TRBD1 matching 10 bases. The germline gives CDR1 SQVTM, CDR2 ANQGSEA. With V trimmed by 4 bases and J by 6 bases, 2 bases remained unmatched. The CDR3 consists of 12 residues. The CDR3 DNA reads as TGCAGCGTTGGACAGGGGGCTCATGGCTACACCTTC. This codes for CSVGQGAHGYTF.

The V and J genes are TRBV4-1 and TRBJ2-7; 9 nucleotides agree with TRBD1. The CDR3 loop spans 19 amino acids. After removal of 0 bases from V and 5 bases from J, the junction contained 17 bases not matched to a gene. The germline V gene encodes CDR1 MGHRA and CDR2 YSYEKL. The CDR3 DNA follows: TGCGCCAGCAGCCAAGATTGGGGGGGAGGGGGACAGGGATCTCACGAGCAGTACTTC. It yields the protein CASSQDWGGGGQGSHEQYF.

J is TRBJ2-5 and V is TRBV3-1 (or the pseudogene TRBV3-2); 9 nucleotides line up with TRBD1. The V segment lost 4 bases and the J segment 0 bases; nucleotides outside the gene matches: 6. This CDR3 comprises 16 residues. From germline, CDR1 is LGHDT and CDR2 YNNKEL (reference sequence). This CDR3 reads CASSLGQGSYQETQYF. CDR3 bases: TGTGCCAGCAGCCTCGGACAGGGGTCGTACCAAGAGACCCAGTACTTC.

V usage is TRBV2 and J usage is TRBJ2-7; 8 nucleotides agree with TRBD1. With V trimmed by 5 bases and J by 2 bases, 8 bases remained unmatched. Looked up from germline, CDR1 is SNHLY and CDR2 is FYNNEI. This CDR3 contains 15 residues. The CDR3 loop is CASSQQGGMTYEQYF. CDR3 sequence (DNA): TGTGCCAGCAGTCAACAGGGGGGAATGACCTACGAGCAGTACTTC. Combining the CDR3 with reference TRBV2 and TRBJ2-7 gives the whole variable domain EPEVTQTPSHQVTQMGQEVILRCVPISNHLYFYWYRQILGQKVEFLVSFYNNEISEKSEIFDDQFSVERPDGSNFTLKIRSTKLEDSAMYFCASSQQGGMTYEQYFGPGTRLTVT.

The chain joins TRBV3-1 (or the pseudogene TRBV3-2) to TRBJ2-1; D gene uncertain. The length of the CDR3 is 11 residues. Germline CDR1 is LGHDT and CDR2 is YNNKEL (reference sequence). V was trimmed by 4 bases and J by 7 bases, leaving 5 bases between them. The CDR3 DNA reads TGTGCCAGCAGCCCCGGGAATGAGCAGTTCTTC. Its translation: CASSPGNEQFF.

V is TRBV6-5 and J is TRBJ2-2; a weak D match, TRBD2 (6 bases). Trimming removed 6 bases at V and 4 bases at J, with 12 bases between. Germline values: CDR1 MNHEY, CDR2 SVGAGI. The length of the CDR3 is 14 residues. CDR3 sequence: CASRFERATGELFF. CDR3 nucleotides: TGTGCCAGCAGGTTCGAGCGGGCCACCGGGGAGCTGTTTTTT.

This rearrangement joins TRBV7-3 to TRBJ2-5, with TRBD2 as a possible D gene (5 bases). The V gene lost 5 bases and the J gene lost 5 bases, with 15 bases spanning the gap. CDR3 length equals 14 residues. Germline-derived CDR1 and CDR2 are SGHTA and FQGTGA. The CDR3: CASSPKGRGETQYF. The CDR3 DNA is TGTGCCAGCAGCCCTAAGGGTCGAGGGGAGACCCAGTACTTC.

The CDR3 spells CASSQSPGLAALGSYNEQFF. The CDR3 DNA follows: TGCGCCAGCAGCCAATCCCCCGGACTAGCGGCCCTGGGGTCCTACAATGAGCAGTTCTTC. The chain joins TRBV4-1 to TRBJ2-1; 10 nucleotides agree with TRBD2. V shed 2 bases, J shed 1 base, and the junction held 14 bases outside the gene matches. Per the germline V gene, CDR1 is MGHRA and CDR2 is YSYEKL. This CDR3 has 20 amino acids.

CDR3 in amino acids: CASRGSAGGPGELFF. Written as DNA, the CDR3 is TGCGCCAGCAGAGGTTCGGCGGGGGGACCCGGGGAGCTGTTTTTT. The chain employs TRBV5-1 and TRBJ2-2; 8 bases line up with TRBD2. Trimming removed 5 bases from V and 6 bases from J; junction bases left unmatched: 9. The germline V gene encodes CDR1 SGHRS and CDR2 YFSETQ. The CDR3 has 15 amino acids.

The chain links TRBV2 to TRBJ2-2; D is undetermined. CDR1 SNHLY and CDR2 FYNNEI come from the germline V gene. The V gene lost 8 bases and the J gene lost 4 bases, with 11 bases spanning the gap. The CDR3 spans 13 residues. The CDR3 is CASRSPGTGELFF. For the CDR3, the DNA is TGTGCCAGCCGAAGCCCCGGCACCGGGGAGCTGTTTTTT.

The rearrangement joins TRBV19 to TRBJ1-1; TRBD1 matches 10 bases. V lost 4 bases and J lost 0; bases outside the gene matches: 11. The CDR3 is made up of 18 amino acids. Germline CDR1 reads LNHDA; CDR2 reads SQIVND (reference sequence). CDR3 sequence reads: CASSTTGQGRVLNTEAFF. DNA of the CDR3: TGTGCCAGTAGTACCACGGGACAGGGGCGAGTTTTGAACACTGAAGCTTTCTTT. Full variable domain (missing parts from reference TRBV19 and TRBJ1-1): DGGITQSPKYLFRKEGQNVTLSCEQNLNHDAMYWYRQDPGQGLRLIYYSQIVNDFQKGDIAEGYSVSREKKESFPLTVTSAQKNPTAFYLCASSTTGQGRVLNTEAFFGQGTRLTVV.

The rearrangement joins TRBV7-6 to TRBJ1-1; possible D gene TRBD1, 6 bases. Trimming stripped 1 base from V and 4 bases from J, with 19 bases between. In germline, CDR1 is SGHVS, CDR2 FNYEAQ. The CDR3 sequence is 17 residues long. The CDR3 loop is CASSLEAGAPSGTEAFF. Written as DNA, the CDR3 is TGTGCCAGCAGCTTAGAGGCAGGGGCGCCCTCCGGCACTGAAGCTTTCTTT.